Listed here are 22 T cell receptor beta chains from one sample, sequenced in a study of blood T cell repertoires in COVID-19. Here immunoSEQ multiplex PCR was the method, and the copy in TCRdb shows in-frame clones only, minus some. In the table there are 150,000 to 200,000 clones, 86% of which are singletons. Sequencing input: peripheral blood. Source of these receptors: a man aged 18 to 29 with acute or convalescent COVID-19.

The genes are TRBV5-4 and TRBJ1-2, with 8 nucleotides matching TRBD1. Trimming at V came to 4 bases and at J to 3 bases, leaving 5 bases not matched to a gene. The germline CDR1 and CDR2 sequences are SGHNT and YYREEE (reference sequence). The CDR3 spans 14 residues. The CDR3 coding sequence is TGTGCCAGCAGCGACGACAGGGGCGACTATGGCTACACCTTC. Residues: CASSDDRGDYGYTF.

The chain carries TRBV4-1 and TRBJ2-3, with a weak D call TRBD2 (5 bases). With 1 base removed from V and 8 bases from J, the gap between germline ends came to 19 bases. From germline, CDR1 is MGHRA and CDR2 YSYEKL. The CDR3 is 16 amino acids. CDR3 region: CASSQVLGLASGTQYF. CDR3 coding DNA: TGCGCCAGCAGCCAAGTGCTAGGGCTAGCAAGCGGTACGCAGTATTTT.

The chain recombines TRBV2 with TRBJ1-3, with 7 bases aligning to TRBD1. V dropped 3 bases and J dropped 4; count of bases not matched to a gene: 6. The CDR3 runs to 15 residues. Germline loops: CDR1 SNHLY, CDR2 FYNNEI. The DNA of the CDR3 is TGTGCCAGCAGTGATGACAGGGTTTTCGGAAACACCATATATTTT. Its protein product is CASSDDRVFGNTIYF. The variable domain in full, completed from reference TRBV2 and TRBJ1-3, reads EPEVTQTPSHQVTQMGQEVILRCVPISNHLYFYWYRQILGQKVEFLVSFYNNEISEKSEIFDDQFSVERPDGSNFTLKIRSTKLEDSAMYFCASSDDRVFGNTIYFGEGSWLTVV.

The genes are TRBV4-1 and TRBJ2-6; the match to TRBD2 covers 8 bases. Germline V gene data show CDR1 as MGHRA and CDR2 as YSYEKL. The trim removed 2 bases at V and 0 bases at J, leaving 9 bases unmatched. This CDR3 contains 19 residues. This CDR3 is CASSQNGLAGNSGANVLTF. The CDR3 DNA reads TGCGCCAGCAGCCAAAACGGCCTAGCGGGTAACTCTGGGGCCAACGTCCTGACTTTC.

The chain links TRBV27 to TRBJ2-7, with 8 positions matching TRBD2. The CDR3 runs 15 residues. J lost 3 bases, V lost 5 bases, and 9 bases had no gene match. In germline, CDR1 is MNHEY, CDR2 SMNVEV (reference sequence). The CDR3 DNA reads as TGTGCCAGCAGTATCACCGGGGGGGGGTACTACGAGCAGTACTTC. Protein: CASSITGGGYYEQYF.

The CDR3 DNA follows: TGTGCCAGCAGCTTGGACAGCTATCAGCCCCAGCATTTT. Protein: CASSLDSYQPQHF. V and J are TRBV7-9 and TRBJ1-5; possibly TRBD1 for D (6 bases). There are 13 residues in the CDR3. Trimming removed 3 bases at V and 5 bases at J, with 8 bases between. Germline assignment: CDR1 SEHNR and CDR2 FQNEAQ (reference sequence).

The chain joins TRBV3-1 (or the pseudogene TRBV3-2) to TRBJ2-1, with D perhaps matching TRBD2 (6 bases). The CDR3 runs 18 residues. CDR1 LGHDT and CDR2 YNNKEL come from the germline V gene (reference sequence). Trimming cost V 0 bases and J 2 bases, with 17 bases left between them. The CDR3 nucleotides are TGTGCCAGCAGCCAAGATCGGCGGGGAAAGAGGACCTACAATGAGCAGTTCTTC. This codes for CASSQDRRGKRTYNEQFF.

The chain links TRBV6-5 to TRBJ2-7, with 7 bases aligning to TRBD2. V lost 0 bases to trimming and J lost 1 base; unmatched junction nucleotides: 3. Germline V lookup: CDR1 MNHEY, CDR2 SVGAGI. The CDR3 length is 15 residues. The CDR3 protein is CASSYSGGKSYEQYF. The DNA for the CDR3 is TGTGCCAGCAGTTACTCGGGGGGGAAATCCTACGAGCAGTACTTC.

V usage is TRBV3-1 (or the pseudogene TRBV3-2) and J usage is TRBJ2-1, with TRBD1 matching over 8 bases. CDR1 and CDR2 (germline): LGHDT, YNNKEL (reference sequence). V shed 4 bases, J shed 7 bases, and the junction held 6 bases outside the gene matches. CDR3 length: 14 residues. The CDR3: CASSRDRGKNEQFF. CDR3 DNA sequence: TGTGCCAGCAGCCGAGACAGGGGAAAGAATGAGCAGTTCTTC.

V gene TRBV27 combines with J gene TRBJ1-2; 7 positions match TRBD1. The CDR3 is made up of 15 amino acids. V shed 2 bases, J shed 6 bases, and the junction held 9 bases outside the gene matches. Per the germline V gene, CDR1 is MNHEY and CDR2 is SMNVEV (reference sequence). The CDR3 DNA sequence: TGTGCCAGCAGTTTAAGGGCAGGGGGAGCGGATGGCTACACCTTC. Its translation: CASSLRAGGADGYTF.

This chain joins TRBV27 and TRBJ2-3; D gene unclear. Trimming cost V 2 bases and J 3 bases, with 9 bases left between them. Germline CDR1 reads MNHEY; CDR2 reads SMNVEV (reference sequence). This CDR3 comprises 14 residues. The CDR3: CASSLREPTDTQYF. CDR3 nucleotide sequence: TGTGCCAGCAGTTTAAGAGAACCTACAGATACGCAGTATTTT.

V and J are TRBV19 and TRBJ1-2, with 7 bases fitting TRBD1. This CDR3 is 17 amino acids long. V lost 10 bases to trimming and J lost 0 bases; unmatched junction nucleotides: 17. CDR1 and CDR2 from the germline V gene are LNHDA and SQIVND (reference sequence). The chain's CDR3 is CATTSPGQMEANYGYTF. CDR3 nucleotide sequence: TGTGCCACCACTTCTCCGGGACAGATGGAAGCTAACTATGGCTACACCTTC.

On this clone: This is likely a read error, given that the CDR3 carries no conserved phenylalanine or tryptophan at its end. It is unclear where the CDR3 begins or ends on the DNA, so no DNA is shown, and the CDR3 is as TCRdb lists it. The CDR3: CASSYSSGTGAQL. The chain joins TRBV6-6 to TRBJ1-1; the D call in the table, TRBD1, was not verified against the DNA. With termini counted, the CDR3 has 13 amino acids. Germline loops: CDR1 MNHNY, CDR2 SVGAGI (reference sequence).

This clone was seen only a few times. The CDR3 DNA reads as TGTGCCAGCAGCGTAGAAGGGGATCGGCTCTATGGCTACACCTTC. Protein sequence: CASSVEGDRLYGYTF. This chain joins TRBV9 and TRBJ1-2, with a possible D match to TRBD1 (5 bases). The CDR3 has 15 residues. The germline V gene encodes CDR1 SGDLS and CDR2 YYNGEE. Trimming left V 0 bases short and J 4 bases short, with 13 bases between.

V and J are TRBV27 and TRBJ1-6; possible D gene TRBD1, 6 bases. Trimming took 2 bases from V and 8 from J, leaving 13 bases between them. The CDR3 is made up of 15 amino acids. The germline V gene has CDR1 MNHEY and CDR2 SMNVEV (reference sequence). The CDR3 region is CASSLRGGLYSPLHF. Written as DNA, the CDR3 is TGTGCCAGCAGTTTAAGGGGGGGGCTTTATTCACCCCTCCACTTT.

The V and J genes are TRBV12-5 and TRBJ1-2; 9 bases are shared with TRBD1. Germline CDR1 reads LGHNT; CDR2 reads FRNRAP. Trimming took 2 bases from V and 4 from J; bases not matched to a gene: 17. CDR3 size: 19 residues. The CDR3 sequence: CASGLLRGTGNDYTYGYTF. In DNA form, the CDR3 reads TGTGCTAGTGGTTTGTTACGAGGGACAGGGAACGACTACACCTATGGCTACACCTTC.

This clone was observed a handful of times. The V gene is TRBV30, the J gene TRBJ2-2, with 13 bases matching TRBD2. CDR3 length equals 20 residues. Germline V lookup: CDR1 GTSNPN, CDR2 SVGIG (reference sequence). V lost 0 bases to trimming and J lost 1 base; unmatched junction nucleotides: 11. CDR3 sequence reads: CAWSVLTSGGSMKNTGELFF. The CDR3 coding sequence is TGTGCCTGGAGTGTACTGACTAGCGGGGGGTCCATGAAGAACACCGGGGAGCTGTTTTTT.

This clone occurred once. The chain joins TRBV2 to TRBJ1-2, with no clear D. There are 10 residues in the CDR3. Germline loops: CDR1 SNHLY, CDR2 FYNNEI. V shed 6 bases and J shed 7 bases, with 6 bases lying between them. The CDR3 nucleotides are TGTGCCAGCAGGTACGGTGGCTACACCTTC. This gives the protein CASRYGGYTF.

V is TRBV28 and J is TRBJ2-3; 10 nucleotides match TRBD2. Germline CDR1 is MDHEN and CDR2 is SYDVKM. V trimming: 6 bases; J trimming: 2 bases; junction bases outside the gene matches: 5. The CDR3 extends over 15 amino acids. DNA of the CDR3: TGTGCCAGCAGCTCAGCGGGGGGGCACACAGATACGCAGTATTTT. It translates to CASSSAGGHTDTQYF.

V usage is TRBV7-9 and J usage is TRBJ2-2; D may be TRBD1 (6 bases). V lost 5 bases, J lost 0 bases, and 10 bases lay in between. This CDR3 comprises 15 residues. Germline V gene data show CDR1 as SEHNR and CDR2 as FQNEAQ (reference sequence). CDR3 DNA sequence: TGTGCCAGCAGCGGGGACATAGCGAACACCGGGGAGCTGTTTTTT. Its translation: CASSGDIANTGELFF.

The gene calls are TRBV7-8 and TRBJ1-5, with a possible D match to TRBD1 (6 bases). V gave up 0 bases and J gave up 2 bases, with 8 bases separating them. This CDR3 is 15 amino acids long. Germline lookup yields CDR1 SGHVS and CDR2 FQNEAQ. The CDR3 reads CASSLAGGGNQPQHF. The CDR3 nucleotides read TGTGCCAGCAGCTTAGCAGGGGGAGGCAATCAGCCCCAGCATTTT.

V usage is TRBV3-1 (or the pseudogene TRBV3-2) and J usage is TRBJ2-7; 9 bases agree with TRBD1. The CDR3 consists of 16 residues. Germline V lookup: CDR1 LGHDT, CDR2 YNNKEL (reference sequence). V dropped 1 base and J dropped 1; count of bases not matched to a gene: 5. CDR3 in DNA: TGTGCCAGCAGCCAAGCGAGGACAGGGGTATCCTACGAGCAGTACTTC. This codes for CASSQARTGVSYEQYF.